The rows below give T cell receptor beta chains drawn from one sample of a study of blood T cell repertoires in COVID-19. The method was immunoSEQ multiplex PCR; TCRdb's version includes in-frame clones alone and lacks a portion of them. Altogether around 140,000 clones are present, roughly 82% being singletons, with the ten largest covering roughly a tenth. Sequenced input: peripheral blood. Source of these receptors: a man aged 60 to 69 with active or convalescent COVID-19. Each CDR3 is given with its conserved first and last residue. Fields, in order: D gene, J gene, clone size, V gene, CDR3 protein, CDR3 DNA. A D gene is named only where the DNA matches it firmly. A row's size may be missing; if present it is once, few, many or a size class.

- | TRBJ2-6 | - | TRBV3-1/TRBV3-2 | CASSQDHSGANVLTF | TGTGCCAGCAGCCAAGACCACTCTGGGGCCAACGTCCTGACTTTC
- | TRBJ1-3 | - | TRBV4-3 | CASSQDRGSGNTIYF | TGCGCCAGCAGCCAAGACCGGGGCTCTGGAAACACCATATATTTT
- | TRBJ1-1 | - | TRBV2 | CASSGSGWTEAFF | TGTGCCAGCAGTGGATCCGGTTGGACTGAAGCTTTCTTT
- | TRBJ1-2 | - | TRBV5-6 | CASRHTTRGESLGGYGYTF | TGTGCCAGCAGACATACTACCAGGGGTGAGAGCCTTGGAGGCTATGGCTACACCTTC
- | TRBJ1-1 | few | TRBV19 | CASSIWEEAFF | TGTGCCAGTAGTATATGGGAGGAAGCTTTCTTT
- | TRBJ2-7 | - | TRBV7-2 | CASSLSRGAVSYEQYF | TGTGCCAGCAGCTTAAGCCGGGGGGCTGTCTCCTACGAGCAGTACTTC
- | TRBJ1-6 | - | TRBV14 | CASSQRAGAGSPLHF | TGTGCCAGCAGCCAACGGGCAGGGGCAGGTTCACCCCTCCACTTT
- | TRBJ1-1 | - | TRBV27 | CASSFGRDSNTEAFF | TGTGCCAGCAGTTTTGGTCGAGACAGCAACACTGAAGCTTTCTTT
TRBD2 | TRBJ2-3 | - | TRBV11-2 | CASSGLAGTDTQYF | TGTGCCAGCAGCGGACTAGCCGGCACAGATACGCAGTATTTT
- | TRBJ1-6 | - | TRBV30 | CAWSPHRSGPNSPLHF | TGTGCCTGGAGCCCCCATCGCTCGGGTCCTAATTCACCCCTCCACTTT
TRBD2 | TRBJ2-3 | - | TRBV7-9 | CASSLSGGYTDTQYF | TGTGCCAGCAGCTTATCGGGAGGCTACACAGATACGCAGTATTTT
- | TRBJ1-1 | - | TRBV15 | CATSRGATMNTEAFF | TGTGCCACCAGCAGAGGGGCCACCATGAACACTGAAGCTTTCTTT
- | TRBJ2-1 | - | TRBV4-3 | CASSQDGVPSRGNEQFF | TGCGCCAGCAGCCAAGATGGGGTACCCTCCCGGGGCAATGAGCAGTTCTTC
- | TRBJ1-5 | - | TRBV21-1 | CASSKGGKRPSMRVSNQPQHF | TGTGCCAGCAGCAAAGGCGGCAAAAGGCCGTCTATGAGAGTCAGCAATCAGCCCCAGCATTTT
- | TRBJ1-5 | - | TRBV19 | CASSIQDQGPNQPQHF | TGTGCCAGTAGTATACAAGACCAGGGTCCGAATCAGCCCCAGCATTTT
- | TRBJ1-1 | - | TRBV4-1 | CASSPSGHQNTEAFF | TGCGCCAGCAGCCCTTCGGGACACCAGAACACTGAAGCTTTCTTT
- | TRBJ2-1 | - | TRBV7-2 | CASSLDFGSEQFF | TGTGCCAGCAGCTTAGACTTCGGGTCAGAGCAGTTCTTC
TRBD2 | TRBJ2-3 | - | TRBV5-1 | CASSAGLAEDTDTQYF | TGCGCCAGCAGCGCGGGACTAGCGGAGGACACAGATACGCAGTATTTT
TRBD1 | TRBJ2-5 | many | TRBV18 | CASSPRDRVRETQYF | TGTGCCAGCTCACCAAGGGACAGGGTACGAGAGACCCAGTACTTC
TRBD1 | TRBJ1-6 | - | TRBV6-4 | CASSPGGNSPLHF | TGTGCCAGCTCCCCAGGGGGTAATTCACCCCTCCACTTT
- | TRBJ1-1 | - | TRBV5-8 | CASRRSTLRWVTEAFF | TGTGCCAGCCGACGTTCGACCCTCAGGTGGGTCACTGAAGCTTTCTTT
- | TRBJ1-3 | once | TRBV19 | CASSISLQGLSGNTIYF | TGTGCCAGTAGTATTTCCCTCCAGGGGCTCTCTGGAAACACCATATATTTT
- | TRBJ1-6 | few | TRBV10-1 | CASSQGITNSPLHF | TGCGCCAGCAGCCAGGGGATCACTAACTCACCCCTCCACTTT
- | TRBJ1-6 | - | TRBV2 | CASDPRQTNSPLHF | TGTGCCAGCGACCCGCGACAGACAAATTCACCCCTCCACTTT
TRBD1 | TRBJ1-4 | - | TRBV28 | CASSLPRGGATNEKLFF | TGTGCCAGCAGTTTACCGAGAGGGGGCGCAACTAATGAAAAACTGTTTTTT
TRBD1 | TRBJ2-3 | few | TRBV12-5 | CASGLGTGVLSTDTQYF | TGTGCTAGTGGTCTCGGGACAGGGGTCCTCAGCACAGATACGCAGTATTTT
- | TRBJ2-1 | few | TRBV10-3 | CAISVSNEQFF | TGTGCCATCAGTGTCAGTAATGAGCAGTTCTTC
TRBD1 | TRBJ1-1 | - | TRBV18 | CASSRGQEGRVTEAFF | TGTGCCAGCTCTCGGGGACAGGAGGGTCGAGTCACTGAAGCTTTCTTT
- | TRBJ2-2 | - | TRBV9 | CASSVATRWKDTGELFF | TGTGCCAGCAGCGTAGCTACCAGGTGGAAGGACACCGGGGAGCTGTTTTTT
- | TRBJ1-4 | - | TRBV4-3 | CASSQGLNVATNEKLFF | TGCGCCAGCAGCCAAGGGCTCAATGTTGCAACTAATGAAAAACTGTTTTTT
- | TRBJ2-2 | - | TRBV27 | CASSLPYTGELFF | TGTGCCAGCAGTTTACCTTACACCGGGGAGCTGTTTTTT
- | TRBJ2-4 | - | TRBV6-1 | CASSEASLAKNIQYF | TGTGCCAGCAGTGAAGCGTCGTTAGCCAAAAACATTCAGTACTTC
TRBD2 | TRBJ2-1 | - | TRBV6-5 | CASSSLLAGGGNEQFF | TGTGCCAGCAGTTCACTTCTCGCGGGGGGGGGCAATGAGCAGTTCTTC
TRBD2 | TRBJ2-1 | - | TRBV19 | CASSMSSGGDYNEQFF | TGTGCCAGTAGTATGTCTAGCGGGGGAGATTACAATGAGCAGTTCTTC
TRBD1 | TRBJ1-1 | few | TRBV4-1 | CASSQDRADRGNKAFF | TGCGCCAGCAGCCAAGATCGGGCCGACAGGGGGAACAAAGCTTTCTTT
- | TRBJ2-7 | - | TRBV7-9 | CASSLVLSSTGPRGEQYF | TGTGCCAGCAGCTTAGTCTTGTCTTCGACAGGACCTCGGGGAGAGCAGTACTTC
- | TRBJ1-1 | - | TRBV19 | CASSRSADFEAFF | TGTGCCAGTAGTCGGTCAGCCGACTTTGAAGCTTTCTTT
- | TRBJ2-3 | - | TRBV6-5 | CASSPNTDTQYF | TGTGCCAGCAGCCCAAACACAGATACGCAGTATTTT
- | TRBJ2-2 | - | TRBV10-1 | CASRLGANTGELFF | TGCGCCAGCAGACTCGGGGCGAACACCGGGGAGCTGTTTTTT
TRBD2 | TRBJ2-1 | - | TRBV7-9 | CASSLLAGVPYNEQFF | TGTGCCAGCAGCCTTCTAGCGGGAGTACCCTACAATGAGCAGTTCTTC
- | TRBJ1-2 | - | TRBV18 | CASSPGGVLFGYTF | TGTGCCAGCTCACCTGGCGGGGTATTGTTTGGCTACACCTTC
TRBD1 | TRBJ1-3 | - | TRBV18 | CASSPSQGAAGNTIYF | TGTGCCAGCTCACCAAGTCAGGGGGCCGCTGGAAACACCATATATTTT
TRBD1 | TRBJ2-3 | - | TRBV5-1 | CASSLGQGGTDTQYF | TGCGCCAGCAGCTTGGGACAGGGAGGCACAGATACGCAGTATTTT
TRBD2 | TRBJ2-3 | - | TRBV3-1/TRBV3-2 | CASSQVPGLAGGPRDTQYF | TGTGCCAGCAGCCAAGTGCCCGGACTAGCGGGGGGGCCAAGGGATACGCAGTATTTT
- | TRBJ2-1 | - | TRBV7-9 | CASSPRQSYNEQFF | TGTGCCAGCAGCCCAAGACAGAGCTACAATGAGCAGTTCTTC
TRBD1 | TRBJ2-7 | - | TRBV7-7 | CASSARQGSYEQYF | TGTGCTAGCAGCGCCCGACAGGGGAGTTACGAGCAGTACTTC